A selection of T cell receptor beta chains follows, all from one sample in a study of blood T cell repertoires in COVID-19. Measured with immunoSEQ multiplex PCR; TCRdb has only the in-frame clones, and not every one. This sample has some 170,000 clones, with about 88% found just once. The sequenced sample was peripheral blood. The receptors originated from a woman aged 80 or over with acute or convalescent COVID-19. Each CDR3 is given with its conserved first and last residue. A D gene is named only where the DNA matches it firmly. A row's size may be missing; if present it is once, few, many or a size class.

cdr3_aa: CATSREQGVGTEAFF
cdr3_nt: TGTGCCACCAGCAGAGAACAGGGGGTGGGTACTGAAGCTTTCTTT
j_call: TRBJ1-1
v_call: TRBV15
clone_size: once
d_call: TRBD1

cdr3_aa: CSAGRYTQYF
cdr3_nt: TGCAGTGCTGGCCGTTATACGCAGTATTTT
j_call: TRBJ2-3
v_call: TRBV20-1
clone_size: NA
d_call: NA

cdr3_aa: CASSFQINQPQHF
cdr3_nt: TGTGCCAGCAGTTTTCAGATCAATCAGCCCCAGCATTTT
j_call: TRBJ1-5
v_call: TRBV12-3/TRBV12-4
clone_size: few
d_call: NA

cdr3_aa: CASSLNGGRGHQPQHF
cdr3_nt: TGTGCCAGCAGTTTGAACGGCGGGCGGGGGCATCAGCCCCAGCATTTT
j_call: TRBJ1-5
v_call: TRBV28
clone_size: NA
d_call: NA

cdr3_aa: CASSLVTGEGRETQYF
cdr3_nt: TGTGCCAGCAGCTTGGTTACGGGAGAGGGGCGAGAGACCCAGTACTTC
j_call: TRBJ2-5
v_call: TRBV5-8
clone_size: NA
d_call: NA

cdr3_aa: CASSLALASGRAIWDTQYF
cdr3_nt: TGTGCCAGCAGCTTGGCCCTCGCTAGCGGGAGGGCCATTTGGGATACGCAGTATTTT
j_call: TRBJ2-3
v_call: TRBV5-5
clone_size: NA
d_call: TRBD2

cdr3_aa: CASRRTGGIDEQFF
cdr3_nt: TGTGCCAGCAGGAGGACAGGGGGCATCGATGAGCAGTTCTTC
j_call: TRBJ2-1
v_call: TRBV11-2
clone_size: NA
d_call: TRBD1

cdr3_aa: CASSPGLAETQYF
cdr3_nt: TGTGCCAGCAGCCCAGGACTAGCGGAGACCCAGTACTTC
j_call: TRBJ2-5
v_call: TRBV7-2
clone_size: NA
d_call: TRBD2

cdr3_aa: CSVHGQPNTEAFF
cdr3_nt: TGCAGTGTTCATGGACAGCCGAACACTGAAGCTTTCTTT
j_call: TRBJ1-1
v_call: TRBV29-1
clone_size: NA
d_call: NA

cdr3_aa: CASSMGTGRTGELFF
cdr3_nt: TGTGCCAGTAGTATGGGGACAGGGAGGACCGGGGAGCTGTTTTTT
j_call: TRBJ2-2
v_call: TRBV19
clone_size: NA
d_call: TRBD1

cdr3_aa: CAISEPLELYEQYF
cdr3_nt: TGTGCCATCAGTGAGCCACTAGAGCTTTACGAGCAGTACTTC
j_call: TRBJ2-7
v_call: TRBV10-3
clone_size: NA
d_call: NA

cdr3_aa: CASSQESWGGPLHF
cdr3_nt: TGCGCCAGCAGCCAAGAATCGTGGGGGGGGCCCCTCCACTTT
j_call: TRBJ1-6
v_call: TRBV4-1
clone_size: NA
d_call: NA

cdr3_aa: CASSQVGRYGYTF
cdr3_nt: TGTGCCAGCAGCCAAGTAGGGAGGTATGGCTACACCTTC
j_call: TRBJ1-2
v_call: TRBV3-1/TRBV3-2
clone_size: NA
d_call: NA

cdr3_aa: CASSYPQGEVTDTQYF
cdr3_nt: TGTGCCAGCAGTTACCCCCAGGGGGAGGTCACAGATACGCAGTATTTT
j_call: TRBJ2-3
v_call: TRBV6-2/TRBV6-3
clone_size: NA
d_call: NA

cdr3_aa: CSVCILAGAREQFF
cdr3_nt: TGCAGCGTTTGTATACTAGCGGGGGCTCGCGAGCAGTTCTTC
j_call: TRBJ2-1
v_call: TRBV29-1
clone_size: NA
d_call: TRBD2

cdr3_aa: CASSSSPAGVQYF
cdr3_nt: TGTGCCAGCAGCTCTTCACCGGCAGGGGTTCAGTACTTC
j_call: TRBJ2-4
v_call: TRBV28
clone_size: NA
d_call: NA

cdr3_aa: CASSPTGMANTEAFF
cdr3_nt: TGTGCCAGCAGCCCGACAGGGATGGCGAACACTGAAGCTTTCTTT
j_call: TRBJ1-1
v_call: TRBV7-9
clone_size: NA
d_call: TRBD1

cdr3_aa: CASSYGRASNSYEQYF
cdr3_nt: TGTGCCAGCAGTTACGGGAGGGCGTCGAACTCCTACGAGCAGTACTTC
j_call: TRBJ2-7
v_call: TRBV6-5
clone_size: NA
d_call: TRBD2

cdr3_aa: CASSPQGKNIQYF
cdr3_nt: TGTGCCAGCAGTCCACAGGGGAAAAACATTCAGTACTTC
j_call: TRBJ2-4
v_call: TRBV2
clone_size: NA
d_call: TRBD1

cdr3_aa: CASRLTGFNQPQHF
cdr3_nt: TGTGCCAGCAGACTAACAGGATTTAATCAGCCCCAGCATTTT
j_call: TRBJ1-5
v_call: TRBV6-5
clone_size: NA
d_call: NA

cdr3_aa: CASSYSRLAGGNTGELFF
cdr3_nt: TGTGCCAGCAGTTACTCAAGGCTAGCGGGGGGGAACACCGGGGAGCTGTTTTTT
j_call: TRBJ2-2
v_call: TRBV6-2/TRBV6-3
clone_size: NA
d_call: TRBD2

cdr3_aa: CASSQDFGVQPQHF
cdr3_nt: TGTGCCAGCAGCCAAGATTTTGGAGTGCAGCCCCAGCATTTT
j_call: TRBJ1-5
v_call: TRBV4-2
clone_size: NA
d_call: NA

cdr3_aa: CASSATTSGRFSDTQYF
cdr3_nt: TGTGCCAGCAGCGCGACCACTAGCGGGAGGTTCTCAGATACGCAGTATTTT
j_call: TRBJ2-3
v_call: TRBV9
clone_size: NA
d_call: TRBD2

cdr3_aa: CATSDRDREGQPQHF
cdr3_nt: TGTGCCACCAGTGACAGGGACAGGGAAGGCCAGCCCCAGCATTTT
j_call: TRBJ1-5
v_call: TRBV24-1
clone_size: NA
d_call: TRBD1

cdr3_aa: CASRDGQGSRSSYNEQFF
cdr3_nt: TGTGCCAGCAGAGACGGACAGGGTAGTCGAAGCTCCTACAATGAGCAGTTCTTC
j_call: TRBJ2-1
v_call: TRBV7-9
clone_size: NA
d_call: TRBD1

cdr3_aa: CASKYDRAYNEQFF
cdr3_nt: TGTGCCAGCAAATACGACAGAGCCTACAATGAGCAGTTCTTC
j_call: TRBJ2-1
v_call: TRBV2
clone_size: NA
d_call: NA

cdr3_aa: CASSRGGGSLTSYEQYF
cdr3_nt: TGTGCCAGCAGCCGGGGTGGAGGATCCTTAACAAGCTACGAGCAGTACTTC
j_call: TRBJ2-7
v_call: TRBV5-4
clone_size: NA
d_call: NA

cdr3_aa: CASSFVLTNYNEQFF
cdr3_nt: TGTGCCAGCAGCTTTGTTCTCACAAATTACAATGAGCAGTTCTTC
j_call: TRBJ2-1
v_call: TRBV7-3
clone_size: NA
d_call: NA

cdr3_aa: CASGRQGGSEKLFF
cdr3_nt: TGTGCCAGCGGGCGACAGGGTGGGTCGGAAAAACTGTTTTTT
j_call: TRBJ1-4
v_call: TRBV7-2
clone_size: NA
d_call: TRBD1

cdr3_aa: CASSKGLAGITDTQYF
cdr3_nt: TGTGCCAGCAGCAAAGGACTAGCGGGGATCACAGATACGCAGTATTTT
j_call: TRBJ2-3
v_call: TRBV7-6
clone_size: NA
d_call: TRBD2

cdr3_aa: CASSSWEGPSYGYTF
cdr3_nt: TGTGCCAGCAGTTCTTGGGAGGGTCCAAGCTATGGCTACACCTTC
j_call: TRBJ1-2
v_call: TRBV27
clone_size: NA
d_call: NA

cdr3_aa: CASSEWGQAAYEQYF
cdr3_nt: TGTGCCAGCAGTGAATGGGGACAGGCGGCCTACGAGCAGTACTTC
j_call: TRBJ2-7
v_call: TRBV25-1
clone_size: NA
d_call: TRBD1

cdr3_aa: CASSPGQGRSDIQYF
cdr3_nt: TGTGCCAGCAGCCCGGGACAGGGTAGGAGTGACATTCAGTACTTC
j_call: TRBJ2-4
v_call: TRBV28
clone_size: once
d_call: TRBD1

cdr3_aa: CASSSETGSTGELFF
cdr3_nt: TGTGCTAGCAGCTCCGAGACAGGGAGCACCGGGGAGCTGTTTTTT
j_call: TRBJ2-2
v_call: TRBV7-7
clone_size: NA
d_call: TRBD1

cdr3_aa: CASSSTSGGVLDTQYF
cdr3_nt: TGTGCCAGCAGTTCTACTAGCGGGGGGGTGTTAGATACGCAGTATTTT
j_call: TRBJ2-3
v_call: TRBV7-2
clone_size: once
d_call: TRBD2

cdr3_aa: CASSPPDRVGGYTF
cdr3_nt: TGTGCCAGCAGCCCCCCGGACAGGGTTGGTGGCTACACCTTC
j_call: TRBJ1-2
v_call: TRBV7-2
clone_size: NA
d_call: TRBD1

cdr3_aa: CSVEESGVGYTF
cdr3_nt: TGCAGCGTTGAAGAAAGCGGAGTTGGCTACACCTTC
j_call: TRBJ1-2
v_call: TRBV29-1
clone_size: NA
d_call: NA

cdr3_aa: CASSLDTGLHNEQFF
cdr3_nt: TGTGCCAGCAGCTTAGATACGGGACTCCACAATGAGCAGTTCTTC
j_call: TRBJ2-1
v_call: TRBV7-8
clone_size: NA
d_call: NA

cdr3_aa: CASTIGASANEQFF
cdr3_nt: TGTGCCAGCACCATTGGGGCTAGCGCGAATGAGCAGTTCTTC
j_call: TRBJ2-1
v_call: TRBV6-5
clone_size: NA
d_call: NA

cdr3_aa: CASSTQGASHEQYF
cdr3_nt: TGTGCCAGCAGCACCCAGGGGGCATCTCACGAGCAGTACTTC
j_call: TRBJ2-7
v_call: TRBV5-6
clone_size: NA
d_call: TRBD1

cdr3_aa: CASSYGTSGGYEQYF
cdr3_nt: TGTGCCAGCAGTTACGGGACTAGCGGGGGATACGAGCAGTACTTC
j_call: TRBJ2-7
v_call: TRBV6-5
clone_size: NA
d_call: TRBD2

cdr3_aa: CATSRDGQRLRVQYF
cdr3_nt: TGTGCCACCAGCAGAGATGGACAGAGATTACGGGTGCAGTACTTC
j_call: TRBJ2-7
v_call: TRBV15
clone_size: NA
d_call: NA

cdr3_aa: CASTGGQGTGNTIYF
cdr3_nt: TGTGCCAGCACCGGCGGACAGGGGACTGGAAACACCATATATTTT
j_call: TRBJ1-3
v_call: TRBV6-5
clone_size: NA
d_call: TRBD1

cdr3_aa: CASSYSAGLLNTEAFF
cdr3_nt: TGTGCCAGCAGTTACTCAGCGGGACTGTTGAACACTGAAGCTTTCTTT
j_call: TRBJ1-1
v_call: TRBV6-5
clone_size: NA
d_call: NA

cdr3_aa: CASSAGTSGSGTQYF
cdr3_nt: TGTGCCAGCAGCGCCGGGACTAGCGGGAGTGGGACCCAGTACTTC
j_call: TRBJ2-5
v_call: TRBV2
clone_size: NA
d_call: TRBD2

cdr3_aa: CASSIQGTTEAFF
cdr3_nt: TGTGCCAGTAGTATCCAGGGGACCACTGAAGCTTTCTTT
j_call: TRBJ1-1
v_call: TRBV19
clone_size: NA
d_call: NA

cdr3_aa: CAIRDSDGYTF
cdr3_nt: TGTGCCATTCGGGACTCCGATGGCTACACCTTC
j_call: TRBJ1-2
v_call: TRBV2
clone_size: NA
d_call: NA